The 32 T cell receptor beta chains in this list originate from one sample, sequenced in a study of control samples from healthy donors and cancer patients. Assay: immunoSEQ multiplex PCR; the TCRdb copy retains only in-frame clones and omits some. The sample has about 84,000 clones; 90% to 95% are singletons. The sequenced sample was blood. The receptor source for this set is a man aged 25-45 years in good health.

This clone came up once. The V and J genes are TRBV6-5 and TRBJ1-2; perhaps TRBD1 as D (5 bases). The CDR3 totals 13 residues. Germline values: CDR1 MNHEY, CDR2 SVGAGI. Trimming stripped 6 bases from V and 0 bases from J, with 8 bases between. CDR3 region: CASSGQANYGYTF. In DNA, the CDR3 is TGTGCCAGCAGCGGACAAGCTAACTATGGCTACACCTTC.

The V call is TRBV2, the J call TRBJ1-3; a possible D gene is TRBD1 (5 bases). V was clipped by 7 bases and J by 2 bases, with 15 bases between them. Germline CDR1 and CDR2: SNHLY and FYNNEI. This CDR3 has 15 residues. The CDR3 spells CASNPSGTAGNTIYF. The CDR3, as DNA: TGTGCCAGCAATCCTTCGGGGACGGCTGGAAACACCATATATTTT.

CDR3 amino acids: CASTQLAGVYEQYF. For the CDR3, the DNA is TGTGCCAGCACCCAACTAGCGGGAGTTTACGAGCAGTACTTC. The V and J genes are TRBV27 and TRBJ2-7, with TRBD2 matching over 11 bases. This CDR3 has 14 residues. Per the germline V gene, CDR1 is MNHEY and CDR2 is SMNVEV (reference sequence). With 7 bases clipped from V and 4 bases from J, the junction kept 6 bases outside the gene matches.

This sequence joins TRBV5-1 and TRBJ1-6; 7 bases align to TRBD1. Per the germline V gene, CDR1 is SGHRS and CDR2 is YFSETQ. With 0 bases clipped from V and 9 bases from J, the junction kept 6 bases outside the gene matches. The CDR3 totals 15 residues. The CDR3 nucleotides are TGCGCCAGCAGCTTGGGGGGACAGCAAGGTTCACCCCTCCACTTT. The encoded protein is CASSLGGQQGSPLHF.

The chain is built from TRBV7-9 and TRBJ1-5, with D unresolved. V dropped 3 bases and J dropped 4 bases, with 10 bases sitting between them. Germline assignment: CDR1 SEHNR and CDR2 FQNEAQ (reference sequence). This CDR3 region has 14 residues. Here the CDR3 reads CASSFMQTNQPQHF. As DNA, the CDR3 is TGTGCCAGCAGCTTCATGCAGACAAATCAGCCCCAGCATTTT.

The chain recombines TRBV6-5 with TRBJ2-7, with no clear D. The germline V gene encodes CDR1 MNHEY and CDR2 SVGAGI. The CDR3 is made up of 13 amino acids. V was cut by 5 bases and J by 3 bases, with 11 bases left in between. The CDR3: CASSLKPGYEQYF. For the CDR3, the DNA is TGTGCCAGCAGTCTGAAGCCGGGCTACGAGCAGTACTTC.

In DNA form, the CDR3 reads TGCGCCAGCAGCTCAAGGGGTGACCGCGGCTACACCTTC. Residues: CASSSRGDRGYTF. This chain joins TRBV5-1 and TRBJ1-2, with D maybe TRBD1 (5 bases). This CDR3 contains 13 residues. Germline lookup yields CDR1 SGHRS and CDR2 YFSETQ. The ends were cut back, 3 bases at V and 8 bases at J, with 14 bases in the middle.

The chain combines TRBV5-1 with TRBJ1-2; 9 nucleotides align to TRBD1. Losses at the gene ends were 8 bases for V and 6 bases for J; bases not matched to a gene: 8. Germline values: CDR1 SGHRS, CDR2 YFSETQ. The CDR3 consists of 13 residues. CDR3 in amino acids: CASSLRTGDGYTF. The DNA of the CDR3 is TGCGCCAGTTCCCTCCGGACAGGGGATGGCTACACCTTC.

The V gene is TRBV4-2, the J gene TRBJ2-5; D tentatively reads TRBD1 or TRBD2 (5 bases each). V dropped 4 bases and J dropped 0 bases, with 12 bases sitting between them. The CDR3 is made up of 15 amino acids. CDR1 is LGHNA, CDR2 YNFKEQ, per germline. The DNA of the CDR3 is TGTGCCAGCAGCCCTCGTGAGGGGTACCAAGAGACCCAGTACTTC. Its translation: CASSPREGYQETQYF.

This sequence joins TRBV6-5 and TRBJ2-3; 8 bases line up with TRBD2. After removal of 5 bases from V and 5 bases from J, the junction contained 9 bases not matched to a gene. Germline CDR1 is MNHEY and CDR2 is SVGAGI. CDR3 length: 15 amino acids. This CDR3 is CASSPSGGWGDTQYF. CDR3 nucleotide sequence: TGTGCCAGCAGTCCAAGCGGGGGCTGGGGAGATACGCAGTATTTT.

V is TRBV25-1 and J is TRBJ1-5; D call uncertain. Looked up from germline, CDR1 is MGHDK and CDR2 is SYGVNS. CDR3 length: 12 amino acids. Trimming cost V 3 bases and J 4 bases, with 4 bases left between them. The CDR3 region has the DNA TGTGCCAGCAGTGATCAGAATCAGCCCCAGCATTTT. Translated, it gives CASSDQNQPQHF.

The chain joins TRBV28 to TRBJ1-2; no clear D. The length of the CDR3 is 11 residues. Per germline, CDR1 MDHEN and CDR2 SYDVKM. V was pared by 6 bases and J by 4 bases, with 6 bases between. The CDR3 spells CASSSPYGYTF. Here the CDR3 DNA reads TGTGCCAGCAGCTCTCCCTATGGCTACACCTTC.

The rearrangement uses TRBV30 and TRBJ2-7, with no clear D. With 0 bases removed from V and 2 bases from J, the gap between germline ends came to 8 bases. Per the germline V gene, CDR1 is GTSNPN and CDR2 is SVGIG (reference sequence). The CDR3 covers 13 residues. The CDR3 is CAWSVLATYEQYF. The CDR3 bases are TGTGCCTGGAGTGTTTTAGCTACCTACGAGCAGTACTTC.

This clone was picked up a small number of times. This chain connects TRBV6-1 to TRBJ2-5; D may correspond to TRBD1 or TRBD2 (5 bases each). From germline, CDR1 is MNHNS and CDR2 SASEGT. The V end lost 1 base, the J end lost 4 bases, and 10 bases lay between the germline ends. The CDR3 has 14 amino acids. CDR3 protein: CASSEGGTRETQYF. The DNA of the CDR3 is TGTGCCAGCAGTGAAGGGGGGACGAGAGAGACCCAGTACTTC.

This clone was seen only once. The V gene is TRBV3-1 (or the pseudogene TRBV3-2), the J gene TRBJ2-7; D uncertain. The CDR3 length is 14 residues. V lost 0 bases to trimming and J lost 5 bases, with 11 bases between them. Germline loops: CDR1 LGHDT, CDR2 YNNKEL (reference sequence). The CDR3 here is CASSQERGSHEQYF. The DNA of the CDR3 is TGTGCCAGCAGCCAAGAACGCGGATCCCACGAGCAGTACTTC.

CDR3: CASSLRLRGTDTQYF. As DNA, the CDR3 is TGTGCCAGCAGCTTACGTCTGAGAGGCACAGATACGCAGTATTTT. This sequence joins TRBV7-2 and TRBJ2-3; D remains ambiguous. The CDR3 has 15 amino acids. CDR1 and CDR2 (germline): SGHTA, FQGNSA. V gave up 2 bases and J gave up 1 base, with 10 bases separating them. Filled out from reference TRBV7-2 and TRBJ2-3, the complete variable domain reads GAGVSQSPSNKVTEKGKDVELRCDPISGHTALYWYRQSLGQGLEFLIYFQGNSAPDKSGLPSDRFSAERTGGSVSTLTIQRTQQEDSAVYLCASSLRLRGTDTQYFGPGTRLTVL.

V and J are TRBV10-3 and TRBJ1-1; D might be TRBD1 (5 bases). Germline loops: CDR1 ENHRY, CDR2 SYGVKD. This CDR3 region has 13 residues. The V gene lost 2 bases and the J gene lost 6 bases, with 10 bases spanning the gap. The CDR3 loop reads CAISEGGGPEAFF. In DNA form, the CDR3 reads TGTGCCATCAGTGAGGGGGGGGGACCTGAAGCTTTCTTT.

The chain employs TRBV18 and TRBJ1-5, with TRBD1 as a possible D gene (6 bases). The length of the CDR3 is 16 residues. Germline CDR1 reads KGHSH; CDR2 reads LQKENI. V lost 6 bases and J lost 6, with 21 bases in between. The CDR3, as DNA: TGTGCCAGCTCGGGGGGGGGCACAGGAACAAGTCAGCCCCAGCATTTT. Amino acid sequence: CASSGGGTGTSQPQHF.

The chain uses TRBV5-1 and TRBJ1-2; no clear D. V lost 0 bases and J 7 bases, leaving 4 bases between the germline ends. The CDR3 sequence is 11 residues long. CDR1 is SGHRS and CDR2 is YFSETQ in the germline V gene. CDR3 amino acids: CASSLGLGYTF. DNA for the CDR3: TGCGCCAGCAGCTTGGGTCTTGGCTACACCTTC. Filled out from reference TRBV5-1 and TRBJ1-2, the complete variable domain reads KAGVTQTPRYLIKTRGQQVTLSCSPISGHRSVSWYQQTPGQGLQFLFEYFSETQRNKGNFPGRFSGRQFSNSRSEMNVSTLELGDSALYLCASSLGLGYTFGSGTRLTVV.

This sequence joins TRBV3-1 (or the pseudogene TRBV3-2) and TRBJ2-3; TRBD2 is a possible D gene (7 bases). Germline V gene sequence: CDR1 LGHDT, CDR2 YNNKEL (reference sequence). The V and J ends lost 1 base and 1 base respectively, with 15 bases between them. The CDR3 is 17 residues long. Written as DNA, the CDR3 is TGTGCCAGCAGCCAAGTCAATTCGGGGGGCGGCACAGATACGCAGTATTTT. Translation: CASSQVNSGGGTDTQYF.

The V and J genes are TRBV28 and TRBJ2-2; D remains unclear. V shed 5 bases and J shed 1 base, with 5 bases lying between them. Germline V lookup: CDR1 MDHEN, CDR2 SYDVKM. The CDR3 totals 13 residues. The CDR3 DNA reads TGTGCCAGCAGTCCCCAGAACACCGGGGAGCTGTTTTTT. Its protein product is CASSPQNTGELFF. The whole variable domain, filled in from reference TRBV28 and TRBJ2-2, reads DVKVTQSSRYLVKRTGEKVFLECVQDMDHENMFWYRQDPGLGLRLIYFSYDVKMKEKGDIPEGYSVSREKKERFSLILESASTNQTSMYLCASSPQNTGELFFGEGSRLTVL.

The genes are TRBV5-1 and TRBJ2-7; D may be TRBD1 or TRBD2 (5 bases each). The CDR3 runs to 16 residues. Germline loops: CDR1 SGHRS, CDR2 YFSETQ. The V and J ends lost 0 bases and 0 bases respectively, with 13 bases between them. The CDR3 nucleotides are TGCGCCAGCAGCTTGGCCGGGAATAGGGGCTCCTACGAGCAGTACTTC. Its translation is CASSLAGNRGSYEQYF.

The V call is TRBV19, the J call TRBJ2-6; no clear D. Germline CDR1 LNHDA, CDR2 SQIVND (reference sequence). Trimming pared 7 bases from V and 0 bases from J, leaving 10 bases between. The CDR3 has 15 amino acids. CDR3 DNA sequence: TGTGCCAGTACTGGGATCTCCTCTGGGGCCAACGTCCTGACTTTC. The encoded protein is CASTGISSGANVLTF.

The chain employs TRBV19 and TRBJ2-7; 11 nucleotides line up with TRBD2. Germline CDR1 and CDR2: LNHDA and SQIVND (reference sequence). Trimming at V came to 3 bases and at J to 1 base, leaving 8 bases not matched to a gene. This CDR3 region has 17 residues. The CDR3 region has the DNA TGTGCCAGTAGTATGAGAACCGGGACTAGCGGATCCTACGAGCAGTACTTC. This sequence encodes CASSMRTGTSGSYEQYF. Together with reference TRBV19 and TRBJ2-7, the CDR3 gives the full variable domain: DGGITQSPKYLFRKEGQNVTLSCEQNLNHDAMYWYRQDPGQGLRLIYYSQIVNDFQKGDIAEGYSVSREKKESFPLTVTSAQKNPTAFYLCASSMRTGTSGSYEQYFGPGTRLTVT.

CDR3 residues: CASTFIGRNLGETQYF. The CDR3 DNA sequence: TGTGCCAGCACCTTTATCGGGAGGAACCTTGGCGAGACCCAGTACTTC. The rearrangement joins TRBV5-4 to TRBJ2-5; 7 bases are a match to TRBD2. Trimming cost V 6 bases and J 5 bases; bases outside gene matches: 16. The CDR3 consists of 16 residues. Germline V gene data show CDR1 as SGHNT and CDR2 as YYREEE (reference sequence).

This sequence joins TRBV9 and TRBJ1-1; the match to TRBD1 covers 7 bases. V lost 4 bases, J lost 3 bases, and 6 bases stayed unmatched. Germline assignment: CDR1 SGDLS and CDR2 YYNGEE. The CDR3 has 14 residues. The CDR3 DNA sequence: TGTGCCAGCAGCCCAGGGGGAGATTACACTGAAGCTTTCTTT. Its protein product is CASSPGGDYTEAFF.

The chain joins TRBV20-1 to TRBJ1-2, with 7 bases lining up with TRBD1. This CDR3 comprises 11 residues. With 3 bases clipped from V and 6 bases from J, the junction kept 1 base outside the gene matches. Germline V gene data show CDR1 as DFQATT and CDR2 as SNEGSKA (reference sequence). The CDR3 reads CSASQGDGYTF. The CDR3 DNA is TGCAGTGCTAGTCAGGGGGATGGCTACACCTTC.

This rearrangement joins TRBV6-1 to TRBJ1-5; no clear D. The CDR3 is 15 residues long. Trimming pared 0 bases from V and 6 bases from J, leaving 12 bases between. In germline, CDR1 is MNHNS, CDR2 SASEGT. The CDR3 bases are TGTGCCAGCAGTGAAGCTAGAGGGTTGAGTCAGCCCCAGCATTTT. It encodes CASSEARGLSQPQHF.

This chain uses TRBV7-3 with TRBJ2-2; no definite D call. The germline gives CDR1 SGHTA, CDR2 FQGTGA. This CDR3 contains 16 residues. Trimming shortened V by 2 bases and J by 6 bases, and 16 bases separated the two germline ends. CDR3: CASSLLGKKDPGELFF. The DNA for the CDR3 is TGTGCCAGCAGCTTACTGGGGAAAAAGGATCCCGGGGAGCTGTTTTTT. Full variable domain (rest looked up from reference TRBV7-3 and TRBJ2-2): GAGVSQTPSNKVTEKGKYVELRCDPISGHTALYWYRQSLGQGPEFLIYFQGTGAADDSGLPNDRFFAVRPEGSVSTLKIQRTERGDSAVYLCASSLLGKKDPGELFFGEGSRLTVL.

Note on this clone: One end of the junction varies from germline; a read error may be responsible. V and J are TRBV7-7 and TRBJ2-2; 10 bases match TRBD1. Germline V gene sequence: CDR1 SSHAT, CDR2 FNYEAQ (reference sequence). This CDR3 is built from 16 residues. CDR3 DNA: TGTGCTAGCAGCCAATCCCCGGGACAGGGGTTGCGGGAGCTGTTTTTT. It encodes CASSQSPGQGLRELFF.

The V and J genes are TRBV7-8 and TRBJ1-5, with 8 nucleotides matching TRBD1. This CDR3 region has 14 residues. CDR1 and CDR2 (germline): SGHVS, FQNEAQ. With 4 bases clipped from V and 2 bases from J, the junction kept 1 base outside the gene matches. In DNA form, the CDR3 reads TGTGCCAGCAGCTCGGACAGGGGCAATCAGCCCCAGCATTTT. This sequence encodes CASSSDRGNQPQHF.

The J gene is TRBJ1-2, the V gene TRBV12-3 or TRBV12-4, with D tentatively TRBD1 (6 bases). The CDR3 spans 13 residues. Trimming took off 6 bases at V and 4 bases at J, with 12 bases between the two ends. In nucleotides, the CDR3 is TGTGCCAGCAGGTTAACAGGGCCCTATGGCTACACCTTC. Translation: CASRLTGPYGYTF.